The 21 T cell receptor beta chains below were found in one sample sequenced in a study of early T cells in non-severe SARS-CoV-2 infection. A single record per CDR3 protein comes from TCRdb applying MiXCR to the 5' RACE reads. The sample includes about 67,000 distinct CDR3 sequences, around a tenth of them seen just once. Sequenced material: whole blood. The receptors were sampled from an adult who was a healthcare worker with PCR-confirmed SARS-CoV-2 infection or an uninfected control (not recorded which).

This clonotype was found many times. The V and J genes are TRBV3-1 and TRBJ1-6, with 8 bases matching TRBD1. The CDR3 spans 19 residues. V lost 2 bases and J lost 7; bases outside the gene matches: 16. Looked up from germline, CDR1 is LGHDT and CDR2 is YNNKEL (reference sequence). The CDR3: CASSQQGSQGAPENSPLHF. DNA for the CDR3: TGTGCCAGCAGCCAACAAGGAAGTCAGGGGGCGCCCGAAAATTCACCCCTCCACTTT.

The rearrangement uses TRBV20-1 and TRBJ2-7; 8 bases line up with TRBD2. V was pared by 3 bases and J by 7 bases, with 11 bases of the junction left unmatched. The CDR3 totals 14 residues. Per the germline V gene, CDR1 is DFQATT and CDR2 is SNEGSKA (reference sequence). The DNA of the CDR3 is TGCAGTGCTAGGGTTGCGGGAGGAACTGGGGAGCAGTACTTC. Translating it yields CSARVAGGTGEQYF.

The rearrangement joins TRBV11-2 to TRBJ2-3, with TRBD2 matching 7 bases. The V gene end was trimmed by 5 bases and the J gene end by 3 bases; junction bases not matched to a gene: 8. Germline V lookup: CDR1 SGHAT, CDR2 FQNNGV. This CDR3 comprises 15 residues. The CDR3 loop is CASSPRTRITDTQYF. The DNA of the CDR3 is TGTGCCAGCAGCCCCAGGACTAGAATTACAGATACGCAGTATTTT.

This clonotype has at least ten counts. The chain has TRBV3-1 and TRBJ2-3; 14 nucleotides match TRBD2. The CDR3 extends over 19 amino acids. Germline V lookup: CDR1 LGHDT, CDR2 YNNKEL (reference sequence). The trim removed 1 base at V and 4 bases at J, leaving 10 bases unmatched. The CDR3 is CASSQAPGLAGAGADTQYF. CDR3 nucleotide sequence: TGTGCCAGCAGCCAAGCTCCGGGACTAGCGGGAGCCGGCGCAGATACGCAGTATTTT.

This clonotype was counted at least ten times. V gene TRBV6-1 combines with J gene TRBJ1-5; 10 bases fit TRBD1. J was trimmed by 4 bases and V by 6 bases; bases with no gene match: 6. This CDR3 has 15 amino acids. Germline loops: CDR1 MNHNS, CDR2 SASEGT. CDR3 nucleotides: TGTGCCAGCAGGGAGACAGGGGGCGCGAATCAGCCCCAGCATTTT. This encodes CASRETGGANQPQHF.

At least ten counts were recorded for this clonotype. The DNA of the CDR3 is TGCAGTGCTAGTAGAGGGACCTACGAGCAGTACTTC. This sequence encodes CSASRGTYEQYF. V usage is TRBV20-1 and J usage is TRBJ2-7, with TRBD2 as a possible D gene (5 bases). This CDR3 is 12 amino acids long. Germline CDR1 DFQATT, CDR2 SNEGSKA (reference sequence). Trimming removed 3 bases from V and 2 bases from J, with 8 bases in between.

This clonotype was counted only a few times. V gene TRBV29-1 combines with J gene TRBJ2-5; 9 bases match TRBD2. The CDR3 totals 15 residues. Germline CDR1 reads SQVTM; CDR2 reads ANQGSEA. V dropped 1 base and J dropped 1; count of bases not matched to a gene: 4. CDR3 protein: CSVEVVAGVQETQYF. The CDR3, as DNA: TGCAGCGTTGAAGTGGTAGCGGGGGTCCAAGAGACCCAGTACTTC.

The chain links TRBV9 to TRBJ2-6; TRBD1 might be the D (5 bases). V was clipped by 2 bases and J by 0 bases, with 9 bases between them. CDR3 length: 16 residues. Germline V gene sequence: CDR1 SGDLS, CDR2 YYNGEE. CDR3 residues: CASSVDSISGANVLTF. The CDR3, as DNA: TGTGCCAGCAGCGTCGACAGCATCTCTGGGGCCAACGTCCTGACTTTC.

This clonotype was counted between two and nine times. V usage is TRBV29-1 and J usage is TRBJ2-1; D unresolved. The CDR3 is made up of 11 amino acids. The germline V and J ends were trimmed by 2 bases and 8 bases, with 7 bases remaining between them. Germline CDR1 SQVTM, CDR2 ANQGSEA. The CDR3 reads CSVERWDEQFF. CDR3 nucleotides: TGCAGCGTTGAAAGGTGGGATGAGCAGTTCTTC.

The table lists this clonotype with many counts. This chain connects TRBV18 to TRBJ1-2, with D possibly being TRBD1 (6 bases). Germline lookup yields CDR1 KGHSH and CDR2 LQKENI. Trimming stripped 3 bases from V and 6 bases from J, with 11 bases between. This CDR3 is 13 amino acids long. The CDR3 region is CASSPGTLDGYTF. As DNA, the CDR3 is TGTGCCAGCTCACCCGGGACACTCGATGGCTACACCTTC.

The chain uses TRBV4-1 and TRBJ2-7; 8 nucleotides agree with TRBD1. This CDR3 comprises 15 residues. Germline V lookup: CDR1 MGHRA, CDR2 YSYEKL. After removal of 1 base from V and 5 bases from J, the junction contained 7 bases not matched to a gene. Here the CDR3 reads CASSQGIRGPNEQYF. The CDR3 bases are TGCGCCAGCAGCCAAGGGATCAGGGGGCCCAACGAGCAGTACTTC.

This clonotype appeared a few times. The chain links TRBV5-1 to TRBJ2-7, with D perhaps assigned TRBD1 or TRBD2 (6 bases each). The CDR3 spans 13 residues. V was trimmed by 5 bases and J by 2 bases, leaving 11 bases between them. CDR1 SGHRS and CDR2 YFSETQ come from the germline V gene. DNA for the CDR3: TGCGCCAGCAGTCCGGGGGCGGCCTACGAGCAGTACTTC. This encodes CASSPGAAYEQYF.

The rearrangement joins TRBV7-9 to TRBJ1-2; TRBD1 might be the D (5 bases). Trimming removed 1 base from V and 4 bases from J, with 10 bases in between. This CDR3 spans 14 amino acids. Germline V lookup: CDR1 SEHNR, CDR2 FQNEAQ (reference sequence). The CDR3 DNA reads TGTGCCAGCAGCTTAGATGGGACGATCTATGGCTACACCTTC. This translates into CASSLDGTIYGYTF. The variable domain in full, with the rest retrieved from reference TRBV7-9 and TRBJ1-2, is DTGVSQNPRHKITKRGQNVTFRCDPISEHNRLYWYRQTLGQGPEFLTYFQNEAQLEKSRLLSDRFSAERPKGSFSTLEIQRTEQGDSAMYLCASSLDGTIYGYTFGSGTRLTVV.

The chain couples TRBV7-6 to TRBJ2-7, with TRBD2 identical over 8 bases. Germline values: CDR1 SGHVS, CDR2 FNYEAQ. The CDR3 is made up of 14 amino acids. V trimming: 4 bases; J trimming: 6 bases; junction bases outside the gene matches: 8. The chain's CDR3 is CASSYGAGAGEQYF. Here the CDR3 DNA reads TGTGCCAGCAGCTACGGAGCGGGAGCAGGCGAGCAGTACTTC.

This clonotype was picked up many times. The rearrangement links TRBV21-1 to TRBJ1-5. TRBV21-1 has pseudogene status. There are 16 residues in the CDR3. The CDR3 region has the DNA TGTGCCAGCAAGGTCGACCCTTCTAGATGTTACCAGCCCCAGCATTTT. It codes for CASKVDPSRCYQPQHF.

At least ten counts were recorded for this clonotype. Germline and junction disagree at one end, which may indicate a read error. V is TRBV6-1 and J is TRBJ2-7; 8 bases line up with TRBD2. CDR1 is MNHNS and CDR2 is SASEGT in the germline V gene. The CDR3 loop spans 13 amino acids. This CDR3 is CASREGLVYEQYF. The CDR3 region has the DNA TGTGCCAGCCGTGAGGGACTAGTATACGAGCAGTACTTC.

The chain uses TRBV28 and TRBJ2-7; the D is unclear. CDR3 size: 11 residues. Germline V CDR1 and CDR2: MDHEN, SYDVKM. V gave up 6 bases and J gave up 3 bases, with 6 bases separating them. CDR3 region: CASRSIYEQYF. As DNA, the CDR3 is TGTGCCAGCAGGTCAATCTACGAGCAGTACTTC.

In this sample, this clonotype turned up many times. DNA of the CDR3: TGTGCCAGCACATCACAGGGGCCCTACGAGCAGTACTTC. This gives the protein CASTSQGPYEQYF. V usage is TRBV28 and J usage is TRBJ2-7, with TRBD1 matching over 7 bases. The CDR3 is made up of 13 amino acids. The junction had 5 bases not matched to a gene; V was cut back by 7 bases and J by 2 bases. CDR1 MDHEN and CDR2 SYDVKM come from the germline V gene.

Ten or more counts support this clonotype. This chain uses TRBV20-1 with TRBJ2-1; D might be TRBD1 (5 bases). Germline CDR1 and CDR2: DFQATT and SNEGSKA (reference sequence). The CDR3 has 12 amino acids. Trimming cost V 8 bases and J 8 bases, with 16 bases left between them. The CDR3 DNA sequence: TGCAGTCACTTCGGCGGACAACATGAGCAGTTCTTC. This encodes CSHFGGQHEQFF.

In this sample, this clonotype turned up many times. The gene calls are TRBV18 and TRBJ2-1; 14 nucleotides align to TRBD2. Germline V CDR1 and CDR2: KGHSH, LQKENI. The CDR3 runs to 15 residues. The junction had 5 bases not matched to a gene; V was cut back by 3 bases and J by 10 bases. DNA of the CDR3: TGTGCCAGCTCACCCGGACTAGCGGGAGGAAACGAGCAGTTCTTC. This encodes CASSPGLAGGNEQFF.

This clonotype has at least ten counts. The chain carries TRBV20-1 and TRBJ1-1; D unresolved. The CDR3 is 11 residues long. Per the germline V gene, CDR1 is DFQATT and CDR2 is SNEGSKA (reference sequence). Trimming removed 3 bases at V and 3 bases at J, with 5 bases between. CDR3 sequence (DNA): TGCAGTGCTAGTAGGGACACTGAAGCTTTCTTT. Translation gives CSASRDTEAFF.